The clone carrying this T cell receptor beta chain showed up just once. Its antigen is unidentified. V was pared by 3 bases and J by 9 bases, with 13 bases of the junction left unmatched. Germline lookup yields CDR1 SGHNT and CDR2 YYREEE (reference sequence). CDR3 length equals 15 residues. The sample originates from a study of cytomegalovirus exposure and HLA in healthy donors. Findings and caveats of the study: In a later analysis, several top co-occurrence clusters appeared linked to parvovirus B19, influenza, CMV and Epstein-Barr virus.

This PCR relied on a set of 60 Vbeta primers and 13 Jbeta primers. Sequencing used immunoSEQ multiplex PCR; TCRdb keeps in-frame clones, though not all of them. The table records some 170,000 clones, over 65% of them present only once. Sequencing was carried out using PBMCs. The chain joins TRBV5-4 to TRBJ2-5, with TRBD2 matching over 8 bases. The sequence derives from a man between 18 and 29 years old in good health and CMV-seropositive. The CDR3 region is CASSSERGTSSSQYF. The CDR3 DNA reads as TGTGCCAGCAGCTCCGAACGAGGGACTAGTAGTTCCCAGTACTTC.